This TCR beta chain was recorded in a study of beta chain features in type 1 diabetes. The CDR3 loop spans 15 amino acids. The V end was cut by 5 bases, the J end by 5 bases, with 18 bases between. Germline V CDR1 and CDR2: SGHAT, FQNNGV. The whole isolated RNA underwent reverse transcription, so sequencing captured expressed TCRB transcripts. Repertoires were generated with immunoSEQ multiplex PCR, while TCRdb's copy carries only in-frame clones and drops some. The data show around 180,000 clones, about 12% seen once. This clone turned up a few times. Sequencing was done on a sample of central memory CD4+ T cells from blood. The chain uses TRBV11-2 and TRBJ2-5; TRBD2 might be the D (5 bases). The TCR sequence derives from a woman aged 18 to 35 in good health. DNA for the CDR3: TGTGCCAGCAGCGTAGTGGGGAGTTCTTGGGAGACCCAGTACTTC. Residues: CASSVVGSSWETQYF.